The 3 T cell receptor beta chains in this list originate from one sample, sequenced in a study of beta chain features in type 1 diabetes. Every bit of the isolated RNA underwent reverse transcription, so sequencing read expressed TCRB transcripts. Only in-frame clones appear in the TCRdb table, and some are missing; sequencing was by immunoSEQ multiplex PCR. The repertoire holds 250,000 or so clones, with more than 65% as singletons. The sequencing input was naive CD4+ T cells from blood. The receptor set was obtained from a man aged 25 to 40 in good health.

V is TRBV5-1 and J is TRBJ1-1; D remains ambiguous. The CDR3 has 14 residues. The V end was cut by 0 bases, the J end by 0 bases, with 6 bases between. Germline CDR1 is SGHRS and CDR2 is YFSETQ. The CDR3 reads CASSLERVNTEAFF. The CDR3 DNA is TGCGCCAGCAGCTTGGAGAGGGTGAACACTGAAGCTTTCTTT.

The chain is built from TRBV19 and TRBJ2-4, with 7 bases identical to TRBD1. The CDR3 sequence is 14 residues long. J was trimmed by 3 bases and V by 8 bases; bases with no gene match: 7. CDR1 and CDR2 (germline): LNHDA, SQIVND (reference sequence). The CDR3 loop reads CASRQGSIKNIQYF. In DNA form, the CDR3 reads TGTGCCAGTCGACAGGGTTCCATCAAAAACATTCAGTACTTC.

This clone was seen only once. V and J are TRBV6-5 and TRBJ2-7, with TRBD1 matching over 11 bases. The CDR3 is 15 amino acids. Losses at the gene ends were 8 bases for V and 4 bases for J; bases not matched to a gene: 10. Germline V gene lookup returns CDR1 MNHEY and CDR2 SVGAGI. The CDR3 reads CASGTGTGGRYEQYF. CDR3 coding DNA: TGTGCCAGCGGTACCGGGACAGGGGGGCGATACGAGCAGTACTTC.